This T cell receptor beta chain is from a study of cytomegalovirus exposure and HLA in healthy donors. Findings and caveats of the study: A prior analysis recorded that most TCR beta V segments were productive about 87% or about 30% of the time. The authors later found TCR association rates varying by HLA locus, with DRB1 most and HLA-C fewest. The authors enumerated under 200 TCR beta chains as linked to cytomegalovirus.

The PCR was carried out with 60 Vbeta primers and 13 Jbeta primers. TCRdb's table, derived via immunoSEQ multiplex PCR, lists solely in-frame clones and lacks some. This table has 90,000 to 150,000 clones, roughly 14% appearing once. The V gene's germline CDR1 is MRHNA and CDR2 SNTAGT. This CDR3 has 14 amino acids. The V gene lost 7 bases and the J gene lost 4 bases, with 16 bases spanning the gap. This clone showed up just a few times. What it binds is not known. The origin of this receptor is a woman in her late teens or twenties in good health and CMV-seronegative. Sequenced material: PBMCs. The rearrangement links TRBV6-4 to TRBJ2-5; maybe TRBD2 (7 bases). CDR3 in DNA: TGTGCCAGCATCCCGCCGGGGGGCACAGAGACCCAGTACTTC. Translation: CASIPPGGTETQYF.